The 16 T cell receptor beta chains in this list originate from one sample, sequenced in a study of control samples from healthy donors and cancer patients. Sequenced by immunoSEQ multiplex PCR; TCRdb stores in-frame clones only, minus some. This table holds approximately 100,000 clones, around nine tenths found once. Sequences were obtained from blood. The origin of the receptors is a man aged 25-45 years in good health.

The chain couples TRBV19 to TRBJ2-3; 10 positions agree with TRBD2. The CDR3 covers 14 residues. CDR1 is LNHDA and CDR2 is SQIVND in the germline V gene (reference sequence). J lost 5 bases, V lost 1 base, and 0 bases had no gene match. The CDR3 spells CASSIGTSGDTQYF. CDR3 bases: TGTGCCAGTAGTATAGGGACTAGCGGAGATACGCAGTATTTT.

The rearrangement uses TRBV30 and TRBJ1-2; 8 nucleotides agree with TRBD1. CDR1 GTSNPN and CDR2 SVGIG come from the germline V gene (reference sequence). The CDR3 contains 14 residues. The J segment lost 5 bases and the V segment lost 0 bases, leaving 5 bases of the junction unmatched. CDR3 in amino acids: CAWSVGGDRYGYTF. In nucleotides, the CDR3 is TGTGCCTGGAGTGTCGGAGGGGACAGGTATGGCTACACCTTC.

The V and J genes are TRBV19 and TRBJ1-3; D gene uncertain. The V end was cut by 3 bases, the J end by 0 bases, with 15 bases between. The CDR3 has 17 amino acids. Germline V CDR1 and CDR2: LNHDA, SQIVND (reference sequence). The CDR3 protein is CASSISSQGGSGNTIYF. CDR3 sequence (DNA): TGTGCCAGTAGTATTTCCTCGCAAGGAGGCTCTGGAAACACCATATATTTT.

The J gene is TRBJ2-1, the V gene TRBV4-2, with 8 bases aligning to TRBD2. V dropped 1 base and J dropped 7; count of bases not matched to a gene: 3. Germline V lookup: CDR1 LGHNA, CDR2 YNFKEQ. The CDR3 contains 14 residues. CDR3 coding DNA: TGTGCCAGCAGCCAAGTTCCTAGCGGGAATGAGCAGTTCTTC. Translated, it gives CASSQVPSGNEQFF.

This clone has just one count. The chain links TRBV2 to TRBJ1-6, with D uncertain. V gave up 6 bases and J gave up 4 bases, with 7 bases separating them. The CDR3 spans 13 residues. Germline CDR1 is SNHLY and CDR2 is FYNNEI. CDR3 amino acids: CASRVSYNSPLHF. Here the CDR3 DNA reads TGTGCCAGCAGGGTCTCTTATAATTCACCCCTCCACTTT.

In regard to this clone: A read error may produce the germline difference seen at one junction end. The chain combines TRBV28 with TRBJ2-7; D remains unclear. The CDR3 runs 14 residues. CDR1 and CDR2 from the germline V gene are MDHEN and SYDVKM. CDR3 amino acids: CANSPFYYSYEQYF. CDR3 nucleotide sequence: TGTGCCAACAGTCCCTTCTACTACTCCTACGAGCAGTACTTC.

This clone has just one count. J is TRBJ2-7 and V is TRBV27, with D uncertain. The ends were cut back, 0 bases at V and 0 bases at J, with 6 bases in the middle. This CDR3 has 14 amino acids. Germline V gene sequence: CDR1 MNHEY, CDR2 SMNVEV (reference sequence). The CDR3 is CASSLSDRSYEQYF. CDR3 nucleotide sequence: TGTGCCAGCAGTTTATCAGACCGCTCCTACGAGCAGTACTTC.

V usage is TRBV29-1 and J usage is TRBJ2-2; 9 nucleotides align to TRBD2. The CDR3 is made up of 14 amino acids. The J segment lost 1 base and the V segment lost 7 bases, leaving 4 bases of the junction unmatched. Per the germline V gene, CDR1 is SQVTM and CDR2 is ANQGSEA. CDR3 DNA sequence: TGCAGCGCCCAGACTAGCGGGAACACCGGGGAGCTGTTTTTT. Translated: CSAQTSGNTGELFF.

The J gene is TRBJ2-1, the V gene TRBV6-5; TRBD2 matches 12 bases. The CDR3 covers 14 residues. Losses at the gene ends were 7 bases for V and 4 bases for J; bases not matched to a gene: 2. Germline lookup yields CDR1 MNHEY and CDR2 SVGAGI. The CDR3 region is CASTGTSGYNEQFF. The CDR3 DNA reads as TGTGCCAGCACCGGGACTAGCGGGTACAATGAGCAGTTCTTC.

In this sample, this clone turned up once. The chain has TRBV18 and TRBJ1-6, with D perhaps matching TRBD1 (6 bases). The CDR3 length is 19 residues. Germline lookup yields CDR1 KGHSH and CDR2 LQKENI. The V end was cut by 3 bases, the J end by 9 bases, with 27 bases between. This chain's CDR3 is CASSPLGPRGNPSSSPLHF. CDR3 sequence (DNA): TGTGCCAGCTCACCTCTCGGCCCTAGGGGGAACCCGTCTAGTTCACCCCTCCACTTT.

The chain employs TRBV6-4 and TRBJ2-1; 10 nucleotides match TRBD1. Per germline, CDR1 MRHNA and CDR2 SNTAGT. This CDR3 comprises 16 residues. J gave up 6 bases and V 3 bases, and 8 bases lay outside the gene matches. CDR3 in DNA: TGTGCCAGCAGTGATTTTGGACAGGGGGGGATCAATGAGCAGTTCTTC. Residues: CASSDFGQGGINEQFF.

The CDR3 sequence is CASSVKSGNEQFF. In DNA, the CDR3 is TGTGCCAGTAGTGTGAAAAGCGGCAATGAGCAGTTCTTC. The J gene is TRBJ2-1, the V gene TRBV19; TRBD2 might be the D (5 bases). Trimming shortened V by 5 bases and J by 6 bases, and 11 bases separated the two germline ends. This CDR3 has 13 residues. CDR1 is LNHDA and CDR2 is SQIVND in the germline V gene (reference sequence).

The chain links TRBV15 to TRBJ2-5; D unclear. V dropped 0 bases and J dropped 2 bases, with 10 bases sitting between them. The CDR3 contains 15 residues. Looked up from germline, CDR1 is LNHNV and CDR2 is YYDKDF (reference sequence). CDR3 sequence reads: CATSRDLSLQETQYF. CDR3 in DNA: TGTGCCACCAGCAGAGATTTGAGTTTACAAGAGACCCAGTACTTC.

This chain connects TRBV18 to TRBJ1-2, with 7 bases identical to TRBD1. This CDR3 is 15 amino acids long. With 2 bases clipped from V and 0 bases from J, the junction kept 3 bases outside the gene matches. In germline, CDR1 is KGHSH, CDR2 LQKENI. Here the CDR3 reads CASSPGQGANYGYTF. CDR3 bases: TGTGCCAGCTCACCAGGGCAGGGGGCTAACTATGGCTACACCTTC.

The V and J genes are TRBV11-2 and TRBJ2-2, with 7 bases aligning to TRBD2. The CDR3 runs 16 residues. In germline, CDR1 is SGHAT, CDR2 FQNNGV. J gave up 5 bases and V 1 base, and 7 bases lay outside the gene matches. CDR3 amino acids: CASSLGRGGRTGELFF. The CDR3 bases are TGTGCCAGCAGCTTAGGTAGGGGCGGGAGAACCGGGGAGCTGTTTTTT. Supplemented by reference TRBV11-2 and TRBJ2-2, the full variable domain reads EAGVAQSPRYKIIEKRQSVAFWCNPISGHATLYWYQQILGQGPKLLIQFQNNGVVDDSQLPKDRFSAERLKGVDSTLKIQPAKLEDSAVYLCASSLGRGGRTGELFFGEGSRLTVL.

V gene TRBV5-8 combines with J gene TRBJ1-2; TRBD1 might be the D (5 bases). Germline V gene sequence: CDR1 SGHTS, CDR2 YDEGEE. CDR3 length: 16 residues. V was pared by 1 base and J by 4 bases, with 17 bases between. CDR3 bases: TGTGCCAGCAGCTTGAAAAACCAGGGCCCCATCTATGGCTACACCTTC. It translates to CASSLKNQGPIYGYTF.